The T cell receptor (beta chain) described here comes from a study of shared clonotypes between healthy human individuals. Whole-study results and caveats: Clonotypes which were not shared had lower generation probabilities than clonotypes that all four donors shared.

Profiling relied on immunoSEQ multiplex PCR, and the TCRdb table lists in-frame clones only, not all of them. The sample has around 1.1 million clones; about 72% are singletons. Into CD45RA+ naive and CD45RA-negative memory subsets, the CD4+ cells were split. Trimming cost V 1 base and J 0 bases, with 7 bases left between them. CDR1 and CDR2 (germline): GTSNPN, SVGIG (reference sequence). This CDR3 contains 14 residues. Comments on this clone: As yet, its antigen is unknown. This specimen includes other DNA sequences encoding the same CDR3.

This TCR was recovered from a man in his late teens or twenties in good health. Some clones in this sample may be carry-over from other donors' samples. V usage is TRBV30 and J usage is TRBJ1-5; D not certain. Sample: memory CD4+ T cells from PBMCs. Described subset: CD45RA-negative fraction. The CDR3 region has the DNA TGTGCCTGGAGTGGGGCAAATAGCAATCAGCCCCAGCATTTT. It translates to CAWSGANSNQPQHF.